This T cell receptor beta chain was recorded in a study of CD8 T cells in ankylosing spondylitis. This clonotype was counted a few times. The antigen is not known. The germline V and J ends were trimmed by 7 bases and 2 bases, with 11 bases remaining between them. Germline V gene data show CDR1 as SQVTM and CDR2 as ANQGSEA. This CDR3 is 12 amino acids long. Quantitative 5'-RACE with molecular barcodes produced the TCR beta libraries. TCRdb reprocessed the 5' RACE reads via MiXCR and lists one record per CDR3 protein. This table has roughly 280,000 distinct CDR3 sequences, 20% appearing once. Notes on the study in general: Researchers reportedly found disease-linked clones significantly enriched in matched ankylosing spondylitis synovial fluid.

Specimen: blood, either unsorted or a sorted T cell fraction (not recorded which). The receptor was isolated from a male donor with ankylosing spondylitis or in good health (not recorded which). The V gene is TRBV29-1, the J gene TRBJ2-5; maybe TRBD1 (5 bases). CDR3 sequence reads: CSGAGIQETQYF. The CDR3 DNA is TGCAGCGGTGCAGGGATACAAGAGACCCAGTACTTC.